This T cell receptor beta chain came from a study of type 1 and type 2 diabetes patients (dated by TCRdb to 2016 to 2017). About the full investigation: Roughly 9 type 1 diabetes patients, four type 2 diabetes patients and six or seven nondiabetic controls were recruited in China to form the cohort. In the study, high-throughput sequencing was used to profile TCRbeta repertoires so that type 1 diabetes, type 2 diabetes and nondiabetic individuals could be compared. Comparing roughly 22-cycle and roughly 25-cycle amplification showed similar V gene usage, suggesting similar primer efficiencies and random PCR bias. Type 2 diabetes patients served as a disease comparison group for the type 1 diabetes patients. Altogether, more than 15 million paired-end reads were produced across the whole study. The TCRbeta libraries underwent paired-end sequencing on Illumina HiSeq 2000 or MiSeq instruments. Across the study, CD4+ and CD8+ T cells were positively selected from PBMCs by means of CD4 or CD8 MicroBeads on MACS columns. Results and caveats for the whole study, not just this receptor: Few highly-expanded CD4+ clones, median one, were found in type 2 diabetes patients, accounting for a median about 3.9% of reads. In both CD4+ and CD8+ T cells, type 2 diabetes repertoires were highly diverse and significantly more diverse than type 1 diabetes repertoires. Highly correlated V and J gene usage patterns were observed for type 2 diabetes and control samples, with an average of around 0.97 between samples. Study groups were not matched for age and gender, which possibly biased interpretation. Only a limited number of T2D and control samples were sequenced, so some T1D-only HECs might also appear in more T2D or control samples.

The sample was run on an Illumina MiSeq. Genomic DNA from sorted T cell subsets served as template for TCRbeta CDR3 amplification. The TCRbeta CDR3 region was amplified by multiplex PCR with 30 forward and 13 reverse primers. PCR products were purified with AMPure XP beads, then indices and adaptors were added in a second approximately 27-cycle PCR. Libraries were gel-purified using the QIAquick Gel Extraction Kit before sequencing. Processing in the source paper ran as follows. Paired-end reads were merged using FLASH and were aligned with IgBLAST to IMGT V, D and J germline references. After reads whose alignment identity to germline references fell below 70% were discarded, about 10 million reads remained study-wide. CDR3 boundaries, reading frame and productivity were assigned according to IMGT definitions. Highly-expanded clones were defined as clones making up 1% or more of reads, and normalized Shannon entropy was used to measure diversity. Unpaired two-tailed t-tests were used to test for differences in Shannon entropy between groups. TCRdb reanalyzed the raw reads on its own, using fastp at Q25 for trimming and MiXCR for clone calling, and kept in-frame beta chains. Every distinct CDR3 protein forms one entry, paired with its most common genes and DNA. These V and J calls rely on TCRdb rather than the paper's analysis. The sample table lists 250,000 or so distinct CDR3 sequences, roughly 48% of them with a count of one. The ten largest clones capture roughly an eighth of the sample.

Details on this clonotype: The antigen it binds to is not known. Within one base of it there is no much larger clone, and no base qualities were kept.

Standard classification criteria for type 1 or type 2 diabetes were met by all diabetic patients, and glucose and C-peptide were assessed by WHO-recommended methods. Exclusion applied to any donor with other autoimmune diseases or infections within the previous four weeks. An approximately 10-milliliter sample of peripheral blood was drawn from every participant. LymphoPrep density separation was used to isolate PBMCs. The CDR3, from cysteine to phenylalanine, totals 13 residues. The only DNA kept is the CDR3, 39 bases in frame from the first base. V loses 8 bases at its end and J loses 7 bases; junction bases beyond the gene matches: 7. CDR1 is given as MNHNS and CDR2 as SASEGT, both from the germline V gene.

Sequences were obtained from peripheral blood mononuclear cells (PBMCs). The rearranged chain carries TRBV6-1 and TRBJ1-4; a stretch of 7 junction bases matches TRBD1. The sequence was obtained from a man younger than 30 with type 2 diabetes. The CDR3 region: CASRGTVGEKLFF. The DNA is as follows: TGTGCCAGCCGCGGGACAGTAGGTGAAAAACTGTTTTTT.